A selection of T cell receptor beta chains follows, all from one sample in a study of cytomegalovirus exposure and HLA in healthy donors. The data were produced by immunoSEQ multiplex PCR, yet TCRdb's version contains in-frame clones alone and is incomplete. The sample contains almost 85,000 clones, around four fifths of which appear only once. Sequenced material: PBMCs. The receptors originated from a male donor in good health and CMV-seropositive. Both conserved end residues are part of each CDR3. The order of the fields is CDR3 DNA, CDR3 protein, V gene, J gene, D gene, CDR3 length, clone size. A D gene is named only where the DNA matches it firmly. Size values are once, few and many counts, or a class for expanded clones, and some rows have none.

TGTGCCAGCTCACCGTCCGGGACAGGGGCAAACACCATATATTTT	CASSPSGTGANTIYF	TRBV18	TRBJ1-3	TRBD1	15	-
TGTGCCAGCAGCTTGGAGGGCTATTCCTTGCATTTT	CASSLEGYSLHF	TRBV7-9	TRBJ1-5	-	12	-
TGTGCCAGCAGTCCCTCCCCCAGGGTCCGCCAAGAGACCCAGTACTTC	CASSPSPRVRQETQYF	TRBV27	TRBJ2-5	-	16	-
TGTGCCAGCAGCCCGAGCGGGATCTCCTACGAGCAGTACTTC	CASSPSGISYEQYF	TRBV7-6	TRBJ2-7	TRBD2	14	-
TGTGCCAGCAGATATCCTTCAGGGGGGAACACTGAAGCTTTCTTT	CASRYPSGGNTEAFF	TRBV2	TRBJ1-1	TRBD1	15	-
TGTGCCAGCAGTGGGCGGAGGGGTAACTATGGCTACACCTTC	CASSGRRGNYGYTF	TRBV2	TRBJ1-2	-	14	once
TGTGCCAGCAGCGTTGCTAGCGCAACCTACGAGCAGTACTTC	CASSVASATYEQYF	TRBV9	TRBJ2-7	-	14	-
TGCGCCAGCAGCACCGGACAGGGGGCGTACGAGCAGTACTTC	CASSTGQGAYEQYF	TRBV5-1	TRBJ2-7	TRBD1	14	-
TGTGCCAGCAGCGTAGCCCCACAGAGCAATGAAAAACTGTTTTTT	CASSVAPQSNEKLFF	TRBV9	TRBJ1-4	-	15	-
TGCGCCAGCAGCTTGGACAGCTACAATGAGCAGTTCTTC	CASSLDSYNEQFF	TRBV5-1	TRBJ2-1	-	13	-
TGCGCCAGCAGCCCCCCGGGGACAGGGGGCCAAAAACTGTTTTTT	CASSPPGTGGQKLFF	TRBV4-1	TRBJ1-4	TRBD1	15	-
TGTGCCATCAGTGAGTCCCAGGGGGCAGTGGGAGAGACCCAGTACTTC	CAISESQGAVGETQYF	TRBV10-3	TRBJ2-5	TRBD1	16	-
TGTGCCAGCAGGTCGGGACAGGGAAACACAGATACGCAGTATTTT	CASRSGQGNTDTQYF	TRBV6-1	TRBJ2-3	TRBD1	15	-
TGTGCCAGCAGTGGTAGTGAATTTCGGGTAAATCAGCCCCAGCATTTT	CASSGSEFRVNQPQHF	TRBV6-6	TRBJ1-5	-	16	few
TGTGCCAGCAATTGGGCGGGAGGTTTATATGAGCAGTTCTTC	CASNWAGGLYEQFF	TRBV28	TRBJ2-1	TRBD2	14	-
TGCGCCAGCAGCCCGAGCCTAAGGACAGGGCAAGAGACCCAGTACTTC	CASSPSLRTGQETQYF	TRBV5-1	TRBJ2-5	TRBD1	16	-
TGTGCCAGCAGCTGGGGACAGGGATCCTACAATGAGCAGTTCTTC	CASSWGQGSYNEQFF	TRBV6-5	TRBJ2-1	TRBD1	15	once
TGCGCCAGCAGCCAAGATGGGGCAGGGGATGGCTACACCTTC	CASSQDGAGDGYTF	TRBV4-3	TRBJ1-2	-	14	few
TGTGCCAGCAGCACAACAACAGGGTCCACAGATACGCAGTATTTT	CASSTTTGSTDTQYF	TRBV9	TRBJ2-3	-	15	-
TGTGCCAGCAGGGGCAGAGCCCTCTCCTACAATGAGCAGTTCTTC	CASRGRALSYNEQFF	TRBV28	TRBJ2-1	-	15	-
TGTGCCAGCAGCCAAGATGACAGGGCGTCCAATCAGCCCCAGCATTTT	CASSQDDRASNQPQHF	TRBV4-2	TRBJ1-5	TRBD1	16	few
TGTGCCAGCAGCCAGGGGACTAGCCTGGGCGAGCAGTACTTC	CASSQGTSLGEQYF	TRBV4-2	TRBJ2-7	TRBD2	14	-
TGTGCCAGCAGCTTGCTCCCGGGACAGGGGGGAATAGCCACTGAAGCTTTCTTT	CASSLLPGQGGIATEAFF	TRBV7-9	TRBJ1-1	TRBD1	18	-
TGTGCCAGCAGCTTCTGGCGGGAGGGCGGCGAGCAGTACTTC	CASSFWREGGEQYF	TRBV7-9	TRBJ2-7	TRBD2	14	many
TGCAGCGTTGGGACAGTCAATCAGCCCCAGCATTTT	CSVGTVNQPQHF	TRBV29-1	TRBJ1-5	-	12	-
TGTGCCAGCGACAACTGCTGGCGCCCGAGCTCCTACAATGAGCAGTTCTTC	CASDNCWRPSSYNEQFF	TRBV27	TRBJ2-1	-	17	-
TGTGCCAGCAGCTGGACTAGCGGGAGTCGCCCCTACAATGAGCAGTTCTTC	CASSWTSGSRPYNEQFF	TRBV7-2	TRBJ2-1	TRBD2	17	-
TGCGCCAGCAGCAACACCGGGACAATTAACTATGGCTACACCTTC	CASSNTGTINYGYTF	TRBV4-1	TRBJ1-2	-	15	few
TGTGCCAGCAGTTACCAGGTGGTCGGGGAGCTGTTTTTT	CASSYQVVGELFF	TRBV6-6	TRBJ2-2	-	13	-
TGTGCCAGCAGTTACTCTAGGCTAGCGGACGAGCAGTACTTC	CASSYSRLADEQYF	TRBV6-6	TRBJ2-7	TRBD2	14	-
TGTGCCAGCAGCTTTGACAGGGGAATGATTGAGACCCAGTACTTC	CASSFDRGMIETQYF	TRBV5-4	TRBJ2-5	TRBD1	15	once
TGTGCCAGCAGCTTAGTTTCCCAGGGAATCTACGAGCAGTACTTC	CASSLVSQGIYEQYF	TRBV7-9	TRBJ2-7	-	15	-
TGCAGCGTTGAAGATGCCTCGGAGGGTTACGAGCAGTACTTC	CSVEDASEGYEQYF	TRBV29-1	TRBJ2-7	-	14	-
TGTGCCAGTAACTCCGGGAGGCTCGGCTACAATGAGCAGTTCTTC	CASNSGRLGYNEQFF	TRBV19	TRBJ2-1	TRBD2	15	-
TGTGCCAGCAGCGTAGGGGCAGGGCCGTACACCGGGGAGCTGTTTTTT	CASSVGAGPYTGELFF	TRBV9	TRBJ2-2	-	16	-
TGTGCCACCAGCCGGGGACTCCTGAGCACTGAAGCTTTCTTT	CATSRGLLSTEAFF	TRBV15	TRBJ1-1	-	14	-
TGTGCCAGCAGTGGAAACAGGGACGAGCAGTACTTC	CASSGNRDEQYF	TRBV25-1	TRBJ2-7	-	12	few
TGTGCCAGCAGCGTAGGCGGGGGTCGAGAGACCCAGTACTTC	CASSVGGGRETQYF	TRBV9	TRBJ2-5	TRBD2	14	-
TGTGCCAGCATGGATTATCCCGGGACAGGGGAATACGAGCAGTACTTC	CASMDYPGTGEYEQYF	TRBV5-4	TRBJ2-7	TRBD1	16	-
TGTGCCAGCACCGACGGCAGGGGGCCTGGCTACACCTTC	CASTDGRGPGYTF	TRBV6-1	TRBJ1-2	TRBD1	13	-
TGTGCCAGCACCAATAACTGGGACAGCCATGGCTACACCTTC	CASTNNWDSHGYTF	TRBV6-5	TRBJ1-2	TRBD1	14	-
TGTGCTAGTGGTCCCCCTGGGGCGGGAATCGAGACCCAGTACTTC	CASGPPGAGIETQYF	TRBV12-5	TRBJ2-5	-	15	-
TGTGCCAGCTCACATGCGGGAGGGTGGTACGAGCAGTACTTC	CASSHAGGWYEQYF	TRBV18	TRBJ2-7	TRBD2	14	-
TGTGCCAGTAGATCCGGGACAGGGAGCTCCTACGAGCAGTACTTC	CASRSGTGSSYEQYF	TRBV19	TRBJ2-7	TRBD1	15	-
TGTGCCAGCAGCGTAGGTCCCGGTGGAGTGCAAACCGGGGAGCTGTTTTTT	CASSVGPGGVQTGELFF	TRBV9	TRBJ2-2	-	17	-
TGCGCCAGCCGTGGTCTAGCGGGAGAGAATGTCTACGAGCAGTACTTC	CASRGLAGENVYEQYF	TRBV10-2	TRBJ2-7	TRBD2	16	-
TGTGCCAGCAGGCAGGATTGGGGCCAGTACGAGCAGTACTTC	CASRQDWGQYEQYF	TRBV2	TRBJ2-7	-	14	-
TGCGCCAGCAGCCAAGATAGTGGCGGGAGGTGGGCAGATACGCAGTATTTT	CASSQDSGGRWADTQYF	TRBV4-3	TRBJ2-3	TRBD2	17	-
TGTGCCTGGAGCCGCGGACAGGGGAAACCGCCAACTAAGAACACTGAAGCTTTCTTT	CAWSRGQGKPPTKNTEAFF	TRBV30	TRBJ1-1	TRBD1	19	-